These 17 T cell receptor beta chains were sequenced from one sample in a study of PD-1 blockade in classical Hodgkin lymphoma. There was relapse after autologous stem cell transplantation in every patient, and there was variation in brentuximab vedotin exposure. Libraries were prepared by immunoSEQ multiplex PCR; TCRdb keeps only in-frame clonotypes and omits some of them. The sample lists under 20,000 clones, over 80% seen once, with less than 35% in the top ten. The specimen was peripheral blood mononuclear cells (PBMCs), collected before the second cycle of nivolumab. The receptors shown here come from a human donor with classical Hodgkin lymphoma.

The chain recombines TRBV6-1 with TRBJ2-3; perhaps TRBD1 as D (6 bases). Trimming pared 4 bases from V and 3 bases from J, leaving 14 bases between. This CDR3 is built from 15 residues. Germline CDR1 MNHNS, CDR2 SASEGT. Written as DNA, the CDR3 is TGTGCCAGCAGTGCCTCACAGGGAAGGACAGATACGCAGTATTTT. It encodes CASSASQGRTDTQYF.

The chain joins TRBV15 to TRBJ2-1; D is perhaps TRBD1 (6 bases). The CDR3 contains 15 residues. V shed 0 bases and J shed 6 bases, with 12 bases lying between them. CDR1 LNHNV and CDR2 YYDKDF come from the germline V gene (reference sequence). CDR3 DNA: TGTGCCACCAGCAGAGATCTGACAGGCAGCAATGAGCAGTTCTTC. Its translation is CATSRDLTGSNEQFF.

The rearrangement joins TRBV27 to TRBJ2-7; possible D gene TRBD1, 6 bases. The germline CDR1 and CDR2 sequences are MNHEY and SMNVEV (reference sequence). The V end lost 6 bases, the J end lost 0 bases, and 9 bases lay between the germline ends. This CDR3 spans 13 amino acids. CDR3 in amino acids: CASSTDSSYEQYF. The CDR3 region has the DNA TGTGCCAGCAGCACGGACAGCTCCTACGAGCAGTACTTC.

V is TRBV6-1 and J is TRBJ2-7; tentative D call: TRBD1 (5 bases). V gave up 1 base and J gave up 3 bases, with 7 bases separating them. Germline values: CDR1 MNHNS, CDR2 SASEGT. The CDR3 totals 13 residues. The CDR3 here is CASSEGQYYEQYF. In DNA form, the CDR3 reads TGTGCCAGCAGTGAAGGACAGTACTACGAGCAGTACTTC.

This clone was detected only once. This chain uses TRBV7-9 with TRBJ1-5; D gene uncertain. Trimming removed 2 bases from V and 6 bases from J, with 14 bases in between. CDR1 and CDR2 from the germline V gene are SEHNR and FQNEAQ (reference sequence). The CDR3 spans 15 residues. CDR3 loop: CASSLSGSRTQPQHF. The CDR3 DNA sequence: TGTGCCAGCAGCTTATCAGGTTCCAGGACTCAGCCCCAGCATTTT. Variable domain in full (rest from reference TRBV7-9 and TRBJ1-5): DTGVSQNPRHKITKRGQNVTFRCDPISEHNRLYWYRQTLGQGPEFLTYFQNEAQLEKSRLLSDRFSAERPKGSFSTLEIQRTEQGDSAMYLCASSLSGSRTQPQHFGDGTRLSIL.

The chain combines TRBV5-1 with TRBJ1-6; maybe TRBD1 (5 bases). Per the germline V gene, CDR1 is SGHRS and CDR2 is YFSETQ. The CDR3 loop spans 14 amino acids. V dropped 1 base and J dropped 7 bases, with 9 bases sitting between them. The CDR3 sequence is CASSLLQVNSPLHF. DNA for the CDR3: TGCGCCAGCAGCTTGTTACAGGTAAATTCACCCCTCCACTTT.

This clone was detected only a few times. The rearrangement joins TRBV6-4 to TRBJ1-6; D remains unclear. The CDR3 runs 13 residues. Between the trimmed V and J ends, which lost 6 bases and 5 bases, there was a span of 8 bases. Germline V lookup: CDR1 MRHNA, CDR2 SNTAGT. As DNA, the CDR3 is TGTGCCAGCAGCGCCCAAGATAATTCACCCCTCCACTTT. It is translated as CASSAQDNSPLHF.

For the CDR3, the DNA is TGTGCCAGCAGCTCGGACAGGTCAGATACGCAGTATTTT. This sequence encodes CASSSDRSDTQYF. This chain connects TRBV5-4 to TRBJ2-3; 7 bases are a match to TRBD1. J lost 4 bases, V lost 3 bases, and 2 bases had no gene match. Germline lookup yields CDR1 SGHNT and CDR2 YYREEE (reference sequence). This CDR3 has 13 amino acids.

The chain joins TRBV7-9 to TRBJ2-5; the D gene is possibly TRBD2 (5 bases). The germline gives CDR1 SEHNR, CDR2 FQNEAQ (reference sequence). Trimming took 3 bases from V and 4 from J, leaving 9 bases between them. CDR3 length equals 13 residues. CDR3 loop: CASSLGSGETQYF. The CDR3 nucleotides read TGTGCCAGCAGCTTGGGCAGCGGAGAGACCCAGTACTTC.

This clone was counted once. This chain connects TRBV5-1 to TRBJ2-7; possible D gene TRBD1, 6 bases. Between the trimmed V and J ends, which lost 6 bases and 5 bases, there was a span of 12 bases. The CDR3 is 12 amino acids. Germline V lookup: CDR1 SGHRS, CDR2 YFSETQ. CDR3 in DNA: TGCGCCAGCACCCTACAGGGAAACGAGCAGTACTTC. It specifies CASTLQGNEQYF.

Sample share makes this clone large. The chain couples TRBV27 to TRBJ1-4, with 8 nucleotides matching TRBD1. The CDR3 covers 16 residues. The germline gives CDR1 MNHEY, CDR2 SMNVEV (reference sequence). V lost 6 bases, J lost 3 bases, and 9 bases stayed unmatched. The CDR3 reads CASSPGQGRSNEKLFF. DNA for the CDR3: TGTGCCAGCAGCCCCGGACAGGGAAGGTCTAATGAAAAACTGTTTTTT.

This chain connects TRBV13 to TRBJ2-1, with a possible D match to TRBD1 (6 bases). This CDR3 has 15 residues. V dropped 5 bases and J dropped 4 bases, with 15 bases sitting between them. In germline, CDR1 is PRHDT, CDR2 FYEKMQ (reference sequence). The CDR3 DNA reads as TGTGCCAGCAGCCAGGGGTCCCCAGTGTACAATGAGCAGTTCTTC. This sequence encodes CASSQGSPVYNEQFF.

The chain joins TRBV9 to TRBJ1-2, with 10 bases aligning to TRBD1. Per the germline V gene, CDR1 is SGDLS and CDR2 is YYNGEE. There are 14 residues in the CDR3. The ends lost 3 bases at V and 4 bases at J; junction bases unmatched: 3. CDR3 protein: CASSERDRGYGYTF. CDR3 in DNA: TGTGCCAGCAGCGAGAGGGACAGGGGCTATGGCTACACCTTC.

The gene calls are TRBV5-1 and TRBJ1-2; 12 nucleotides line up with TRBD1. CDR1 is SGHRS and CDR2 is YFSETQ in the germline V gene. After removal of 5 bases from V and 3 bases from J, the junction contained 11 bases not matched to a gene. The CDR3 is 17 residues long. The CDR3 is CASRPGTGGSLDYGYTF. CDR3 nucleotide sequence: TGCGCCAGCAGGCCCGGGACAGGGGGCTCTCTTGACTATGGCTACACCTTC.

The chain joins TRBV7-9 to TRBJ1-2, with TRBD1 matching 9 bases. CDR1 SEHNR and CDR2 FQNEAQ come from the germline V gene (reference sequence). Losses at the gene ends were 6 bases for V and 8 bases for J; bases not matched to a gene: 13. The CDR3 totals 15 residues. This CDR3 is CASRPPGQGVGGYTF. The DNA of the CDR3 is TGTGCCAGCAGGCCCCCGGGACAGGGAGTAGGCGGCTACACCTTC.

DNA of the CDR3: TGTGCCAGTAGTCCACAGGGACTGGGTTCACCCCTCCACTTT. Translating it yields CASSPQGLGSPLHF. The chain uses TRBV19 and TRBJ1-6; a weak D match, TRBD1 (6 bases). Looked up from germline, CDR1 is LNHDA and CDR2 is SQIVND (reference sequence). V lost 5 bases and J lost 9, with 14 bases in between. This CDR3 contains 14 residues.

The rearrangement joins TRBV28 to TRBJ2-5; no clear D. Germline V gives CDR1 MDHEN, CDR2 SYDVKM. The CDR3 length is 12 residues. Trimming shortened V by 5 bases and J by 5 bases, and 9 bases separated the two germline ends. CDR3 DNA sequence: TGTGCCAGCAGTGGGATTTTGGAGACCCAGTACTTC. Encoded protein: CASSGILETQYF.